This TCR beta chain was profiled in a study of blood T cell repertoires in COVID-19. Whole-study context: T cells, B-cell-depleted T cells, or PBMCs supplied cDNA or gDNA.

J lost 5 bases, V lost 1 base, and 5 bases had no gene match. The CDR3 runs 16 residues. CDR1 is SEHNR, CDR2 FQNEAQ, per germline (reference sequence). Sequenced by immunoSEQ multiplex PCR; TCRdb stores in-frame clones only, minus some. The table has under 150,000 clones, approximately 85% seen once. The rearrangement uses TRBV7-9 and TRBJ2-5, with TRBD1 matching 12 bases. Sequenced sample: peripheral blood. This receptor was obtained from a woman aged 60-75 years with COVID-19, enrolled during active disease. The DNA of the CDR3 is TGTGCCAGCAGCTTAGGGGACAGGGGGCTTCGGGAGACCCAGTACTTC. Its translation: CASSLGDRGLRETQYF. Together with reference TRBV7-9 and TRBJ2-5, the CDR3 gives the full variable domain: DTGVSQNPRHKITKRGQNVTFRCDPISEHNRLYWYRQTLGQGPEFLTYFQNEAQLEKSRLLSDRFSAERPKGSFSTLEIQRTEQGDSAMYLCASSLGDRGLRETQYFGPGTRLLVL.